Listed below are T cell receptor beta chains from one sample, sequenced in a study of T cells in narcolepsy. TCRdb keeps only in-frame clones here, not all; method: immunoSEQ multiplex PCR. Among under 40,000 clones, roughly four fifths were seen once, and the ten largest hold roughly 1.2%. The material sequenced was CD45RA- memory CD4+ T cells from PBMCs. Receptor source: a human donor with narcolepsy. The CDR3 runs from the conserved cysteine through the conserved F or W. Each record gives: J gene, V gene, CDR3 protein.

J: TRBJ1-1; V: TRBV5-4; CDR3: CASSQRRQSNTEAFF
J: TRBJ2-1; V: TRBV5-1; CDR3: CASSYLAGGAYNEQFF
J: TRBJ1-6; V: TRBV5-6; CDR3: CASSPGQRRSPLHF
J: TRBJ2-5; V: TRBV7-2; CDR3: CASSPPLSGGPGETQYF
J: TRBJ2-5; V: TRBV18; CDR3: CASSPSLTSGVPKETQYF
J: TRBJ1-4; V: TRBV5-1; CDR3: CASSLSGMDEKLFF
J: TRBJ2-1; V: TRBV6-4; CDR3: CASSETSGVPSYNEQFF
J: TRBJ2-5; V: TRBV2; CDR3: CASSPGLRAETQYF
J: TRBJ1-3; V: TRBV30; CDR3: CAWSSQVTGNTIYF
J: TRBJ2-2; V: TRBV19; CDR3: CASSKTPGANTGELFF
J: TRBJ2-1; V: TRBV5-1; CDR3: CASSSEDRDLYNEQFF
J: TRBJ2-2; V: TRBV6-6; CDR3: CASSLGQGAGELFF
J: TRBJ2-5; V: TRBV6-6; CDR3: CASRDRGRETQYF
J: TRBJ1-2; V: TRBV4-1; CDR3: CASSQDPRGPRQGSGYTF
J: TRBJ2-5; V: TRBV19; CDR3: CASSWSASGNQETQYF
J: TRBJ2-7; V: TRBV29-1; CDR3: CSVGERASYEQYF
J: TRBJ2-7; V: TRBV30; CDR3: CAWSADRMGEQYF
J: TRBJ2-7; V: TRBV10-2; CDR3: CASSGLTGNEQYF
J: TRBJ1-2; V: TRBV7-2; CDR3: CASGQGRSNYGYTF
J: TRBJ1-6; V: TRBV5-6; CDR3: CASSLAHSPLHF
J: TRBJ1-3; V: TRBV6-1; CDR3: CASSEQSSGNTIYF
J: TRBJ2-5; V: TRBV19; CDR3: CASGTGGETQYF
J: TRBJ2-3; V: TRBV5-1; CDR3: CASSPLGVGNTDTQYF
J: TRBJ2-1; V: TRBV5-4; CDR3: CASSLGAGRVAVNEQFF
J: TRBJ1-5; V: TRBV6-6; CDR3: CASSSRTLGGQPQHF
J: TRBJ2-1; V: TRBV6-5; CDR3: CASSPDRVGYNEQFF
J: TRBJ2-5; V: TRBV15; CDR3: CATGVGEETQYF